This entry lists 22 T cell receptor beta chains sequenced from one sample in a study of cytomegalovirus exposure and HLA in healthy donors. PCR employed 60 Vbeta and 13 Jbeta primers. TCRdb keeps only in-frame clones here, not all; method: immunoSEQ multiplex PCR. The data show 85,000 to 130,000 clones, around a tenth seen once. Sequenced: PBMCs. The source of these receptors is a man aged 35 to 55 in good health and CMV-seropositive.

This rearrangement joins TRBV5-6 to TRBJ2-5; D is ambiguous. Trimming shortened V by 0 bases and J by 5 bases, and 5 bases separated the two germline ends. CDR3 length: 12 amino acids. Germline CDR1 and CDR2: SGHDT and YYEEEE. CDR3 sequence (DNA): TGTGCCAGCAGCTTGGCCTTGGAGACCCAGTACTTC. This encodes CASSLALETQYF.

The genes are TRBV6-5 and TRBJ2-7; D perhaps matches TRBD1 (5 bases). V dropped 0 bases and J dropped 3 bases, with 9 bases sitting between them. The germline CDR1 and CDR2 sequences are MNHEY and SVGAGI. This CDR3 has 14 amino acids. The CDR3 reads CASSYSTVNYEQYF. The CDR3 region has the DNA TGTGCCAGCAGTTACTCGACAGTCAACTACGAGCAGTACTTC.

The CDR3 region is CASSPLASGSGGELFF. CDR3 bases: TGTGCCAGCAGCCCACTTGCTAGCGGGAGTGGCGGGGAGCTGTTTTTT. This chain links TRBV5-6 with TRBJ2-2; TRBD2 agrees at 10 bases. Trimming took 4 bases from V and 7 from J; bases not matched to a gene: 10. The V gene's germline CDR1 is SGHDT and CDR2 YYEEEE. CDR3 length equals 16 residues.

This clone was counted between two and nine times. The CDR3 reads CAWSEGGDEKLFF. For the CDR3, the DNA is TGTGCCTGGAGTGAGGGAGGGGATGAAAAACTGTTTTTT. This sequence joins TRBV30 and TRBJ1-4, with D possibly TRBD1 on 5 matching bases. V shed 1 base and J shed 6 bases, with 9 bases lying between them. CDR3 length: 13 residues. CDR1 and CDR2 (germline): GTSNPN, SVGIG (reference sequence).

The chain has TRBV28 and TRBJ1-2; maybe TRBD1 (5 bases). This CDR3 contains 14 residues. Germline lookup yields CDR1 MDHEN and CDR2 SYDVKM. The V gene lost 2 bases and the J gene lost 12 bases, with 19 bases spanning the gap. The CDR3 DNA follows: TGTGCCAGCAGTTTAACGGGACTGAAGCCGAAGGACACCTTC. Translated: CASSLTGLKPKDTF.

This clone occurred a few times. The chain has TRBV27 and TRBJ1-1, with D perhaps matching TRBD1 (5 bases). This CDR3 contains 13 residues. CDR1 MNHEY and CDR2 SMNVEV come from the germline V gene (reference sequence). V lost 4 bases, J lost 10 bases, and 16 bases lay in between. The CDR3 DNA reads as TGTGCCAGCAGTTCTACTGTACAGGTCGGAGCTTTCTTT. Amino acids: CASSSTVQVGAFF.

With regard to this clone: This CDR3 is also generated by other DNA sequences in the sample. The chain uses TRBV7-2 and TRBJ1-5; D is possibly TRBD1 (5 bases). The ends were cut back, 4 bases at V and 0 bases at J, with 7 bases in the middle. The CDR3 loop spans 14 amino acids. The germline V gene has CDR1 SGHTA and CDR2 FQGNSA. As DNA, the CDR3 is TGTGCCAGCAGCTCCCAGGGTAGCAATCAGCCCCAGCATTTT. Protein: CASSSQGSNQPQHF.

This clone came up many times. The rearrangement uses TRBV4-2 and TRBJ1-5; 11 bases align to TRBD1. The germline V gene has CDR1 LGHNA and CDR2 YNFKEQ. The J segment lost 5 bases and the V segment lost 6 bases, leaving 6 bases of the junction unmatched. CDR3 length: 15 amino acids. CDR3 in amino acids: CASSADRGLYQPQHF. The CDR3 DNA reads as TGTGCCAGCAGTGCGGACAGGGGGCTGTATCAGCCCCAGCATTTT.

The chain carries TRBV11-3 and TRBJ2-5; weak D call: TRBD1 (6 bases). CDR3 size: 14 residues. Germline assignment: CDR1 SGHNT and CDR2 YENEEA. V lost 5 bases and J lost 3, with 13 bases in between. CDR3 sequence (DNA): TGTGCCAGCAGCAGCCCGGGACAAGAAGAGACCCAGTACTTC. Translation gives CASSSPGQEETQYF.

The CDR3 DNA reads TGTGCCAGCAGCGAGATTAAGGCAGCGGGCACTGAAGCTTTCTTT. This translates into CASSEIKAAGTEAFF. J is TRBJ1-1 and V is TRBV14; D gene unclear. CDR1 and CDR2 (germline): SGHDN, FVKESK. The germline V and J ends were trimmed by 5 bases and 4 bases, with 17 bases remaining between them. The CDR3 loop spans 15 amino acids.

This chain links TRBV4-1 with TRBJ2-7; 9 bases align to TRBD1. The V segment lost 4 bases and the J segment 2 bases; nucleotides outside the gene matches: 6. Looked up from germline, CDR1 is MGHRA and CDR2 is YSYEKL. This CDR3 is built from 15 residues. The CDR3 coding sequence is TGCGCCAGCAGCCCAGGACAGGGGAGAACCTACGAGCAGTACTTC. It codes for CASSPGQGRTYEQYF.

This clone was detected only a few times. The J gene is TRBJ2-1, the V gene TRBV7-9; a weak D match, TRBD2 (5 bases). V lost 7 bases to trimming and J lost 15 bases, with 16 bases between them. This CDR3 has 11 amino acids. CDR1 and CDR2 from the germline V gene are SEHNR and FQNEAQ (reference sequence). This CDR3 reads CASTRGPTGFF. The CDR3 DNA sequence: TGTGCCAGCACTCGGGGTCCAACGGGGTTCTTC. Using reference TRBV7-9 and TRBJ2-1 for the parts outside the CDR3, the full variable domain is DTGVSQNPRHKITKRGQNVTFRCDPISEHNRLYWYRQTLGQGPEFLTYFQNEAQLEKSRLLSDRFSAERPKGSFSTLEIQRTEQGDSAMYLCASTRGPTGFFGPGTRLTVL.

Only a few counts were recorded for this clone. The chain carries TRBV7-2 and TRBJ2-1, with 11 bases that match TRBD2. Germline-derived CDR1 and CDR2 are SGHTA and FQGNSA. V dropped 1 base and J dropped 2; count of bases not matched to a gene: 10. The length of the CDR3 is 19 residues. The CDR3 reads CASSLVGTSGSSTYNEQFF. The CDR3 region has the DNA TGTGCCAGCAGCTTAGTGGGTACTAGCGGGAGTTCGACCTACAATGAGCAGTTCTTC.

This clone has only a few counts. The CDR3 sequence: CASSHTVGNQPQHF. For the CDR3, the DNA is TGTGCCAGTAGCCACACCGTTGGCAATCAGCCCCAGCATTTT. V is TRBV19 and J is TRBJ1-5; D is uncertain. The CDR3 is 14 amino acids. Deletions cut 6 bases from V and 2 bases from J, with 11 bases between. Looked up from germline, CDR1 is LNHDA and CDR2 is SQIVND (reference sequence). Based on the CDR3 plus reference TRBV19 and TRBJ1-5, the full variable domain is DGGITQSPKYLFRKEGQNVTLSCEQNLNHDAMYWYRQDPGQGLRLIYYSQIVNDFQKGDIAEGYSVSREKKESFPLTVTSAQKNPTAFYLCASSHTVGNQPQHFGDGTRLSIL.

This chain connects TRBV6-5 to TRBJ2-1; a possible D gene is TRBD1 (6 bases). Deletions cut 6 bases from V and 3 bases from J, with 15 bases between. The CDR3 has 15 residues. Germline loops: CDR1 MNHEY, CDR2 SVGAGI. The CDR3 DNA sequence: TGTGCCAGCAGCCCCGGGACACCTAACTACAATGAGCAGTTCTTC. Amino acids: CASSPGTPNYNEQFF.

The CDR3 coding sequence is TGTGCCAGCAGCTCGACAGCCAGGATGAGCTACGAGCAGTACTTC. Its translation is CASSSTARMSYEQYF. This chain links TRBV5-6 with TRBJ2-7, with TRBD1 as a possible D gene (5 bases). CDR1 and CDR2 (germline): SGHDT, YYEEEE. The germline V and J ends were trimmed by 3 bases and 3 bases, with 16 bases remaining between them. The CDR3 runs to 15 residues.

This sequence joins TRBV28 and TRBJ2-7; D not resolved. V lost 2 bases, J lost 4 bases, and 9 bases lay in between. CDR1 MDHEN and CDR2 SYDVKM come from the germline V gene. CDR3 length equals 13 residues. The CDR3 spells CASSLTPVYEQYF. CDR3 nucleotides: TGTGCCAGCAGTTTAACTCCCGTTTACGAGCAGTACTTC.

This chain connects TRBV2 to TRBJ2-6, with TRBD1 matching 8 bases. CDR1 is SNHLY, CDR2 FYNNEI, per germline. The V segment lost 7 bases and the J segment 0 bases; nucleotides outside the gene matches: 11. The CDR3 consists of 18 residues. The CDR3 spells CASKSAGTGYSGANVLTF. The DNA for the CDR3 is TGTGCCAGCAAATCAGCCGGGACAGGCTACTCTGGGGCCAACGTCCTGACTTTC.

V and J are TRBV13 and TRBJ2-7, with TRBD1 matching 7 bases. Germline V lookup: CDR1 PRHDT, CDR2 FYEKMQ (reference sequence). This CDR3 has 14 residues. With 5 bases clipped from V and 2 bases from J, the junction kept 6 bases outside the gene matches. The CDR3 sequence: CASSLRGMAYEQYF. The CDR3 DNA reads as TGTGCCAGCAGCCTCAGGGGGATGGCCTACGAGCAGTACTTC.

The sample holds a few counts of this clone. The V and J genes are TRBV2 and TRBJ2-1; TRBD2 agrees at 11 bases. The CDR3 extends over 14 amino acids. With V trimmed by 8 bases and J by 7 bases, 7 bases remained unmatched. Germline V gene sequence: CDR1 SNHLY, CDR2 FYNNEI. CDR3 DNA: TGTGCCAGCGGAGGGACTAGCGGCAGAAATGAGCAGTTCTTC. Translating it yields CASGGTSGRNEQFF.

The table lists this clone with a few counts. The V gene is TRBV4-3, the J gene TRBJ2-7; D is perhaps TRBD1 (6 bases). With 0 bases removed from V and 3 bases from J, the gap between germline ends came to 18 bases. Germline CDR1 LGHNA, CDR2 YSLEER. The CDR3 loop spans 17 amino acids. Written as DNA, the CDR3 is TGCGCCAGCAGCCAAGAGGCATCGGCAGGGGCTTACTACGAGCAGTACTTC. This sequence encodes CASSQEASAGAYYEQYF.

This clone was picked up a small number of times. This CDR3 reads CASAVGGGSPLHF. The CDR3 nucleotides read TGTGCCAGCGCCGTGGGCGGAGGTTCACCCCTCCACTTT. This chain links TRBV7-9 with TRBJ1-6; unclear D gene. The CDR3 is made up of 13 amino acids. With 8 bases removed from V and 9 bases from J, the gap between germline ends came to 14 bases. In germline, CDR1 is SEHNR, CDR2 FQNEAQ (reference sequence).